This TCR beta chain was sequenced during a study of human T cells and chemical hapten exposure. On the study more broadly: Throughout a study of 20 to 25 weeks, patients underwent weekly scalp administration of diphenylcyclopropenone doses.

As for time point: patch test 1, 2 weeks after DPC sensitization. Described treatment: therapeutic diphenylcyclopropenone sensitization with weekly scalp DPC. Ten or more counts support this clonotype. Its antigen is as yet unknown. MiXCR, run by TCRdb on the RACE reads, gives a single entry per CDR3 protein. The sample has fewer than 100,000 distinct CDR3 sequences; around 12% are singletons. Study observations and caveats: High-frequency TCRs, those above 1 in 1000, stayed the same after DPC sensitization.

The specimen was whole blood, collected in connection with sensitization to the hapten diphenylcyclopropenone (DPC). The TCR sequence derives from a woman in her forties with alopecia areata. Some clones in this sample may be carry-over from other donors' samples.

CDR3 in amino acids: CASSPTSGLTSTDTQYF. The CDR3 DNA reads as TGTGCCAGCAGCCCAACCTCGGGACTGACTAGCACAGATACGCAGTATTTT. This chain uses TRBV11-2 with TRBJ2-3; a weak D match, TRBD2 (6 bases). Germline V gene sequence: CDR1 SGHAT, CDR2 FQNNGV. V gave up 5 bases and J gave up 0 bases, with 18 bases separating them. This CDR3 region has 17 residues. Complete variable domain (other parts from reference TRBV11-2 and TRBJ2-3): EAGVAQSPRYKIIEKRQSVAFWCNPISGHATLYWYQQILGQGPKLLIQFQNNGVVDDSQLPKDRFSAERLKGVDSTLKIQPAKLEDSAVYLCASSPTSGLTSTDTQYFGPGTRLTVL.